The next 21 T cell receptor beta chains were all read from a single sample in a study of shared clonotypes between healthy human individuals. Sequencing used immunoSEQ multiplex PCR; TCRdb keeps in-frame clones, though not all of them. This sample has 2.5 million or so clones, with more than 80% found just once. Input material: naive CD4+ T cells sorted from blood. Subset reported: CD45RA+ positively selected. Receptors were obtained from a man between 18 and 35 years old in good health.

The V gene is TRBV6-4, the J gene TRBJ1-5, with a weak D call TRBD1 (5 bases). The V gene lost 10 bases and the J gene lost 5 bases, with 15 bases spanning the gap. Germline V gene data show CDR1 as MRHNA and CDR2 as SNTAGT. There are 13 residues in the CDR3. The CDR3 region is CAISGGGHQPQHF. The CDR3 nucleotides read TGTGCCATTTCGGGGGGAGGTCATCAGCCCCAGCATTTT.

The chain employs TRBV5-1 and TRBJ2-7; the match to TRBD2 covers 7 bases. Germline assignment: CDR1 SGHRS and CDR2 YFSETQ. This CDR3 comprises 13 residues. Trimming cost V 4 bases and J 6 bases; bases outside gene matches: 7. CDR3 in amino acids: CASSIGTTGEQYF. The DNA for the CDR3 is TGCGCCAGCAGCATAGGGACTACCGGCGAGCAGTACTTC.

The V call is TRBV4-1, the J call TRBJ1-6; D unclear. V lost 0 bases and J 9 bases, leaving 12 bases between the germline ends. CDR3 length: 15 residues. Germline V gene sequence: CDR1 MGHRA, CDR2 YSYEKL. The CDR3 here is CASSQEGPLGSPLHF. The DNA of the CDR3 is TGCGCCAGCAGCCAAGAAGGACCCTTGGGTTCACCCCTCCACTTT.

Details on this clone: Sequence at one end of the junction differs from germline and may be a read error. The chain couples TRBV7-7 to TRBJ2-3; 7 bases map to TRBD1. Germline assignment: CDR1 SSHAT and CDR2 FNYEAQ (reference sequence). The CDR3 has 15 residues. The CDR3 here is CASSKQGPGTDTQYF. Written as DNA, the CDR3 is TGTGCTAGCAGCAAACAGGGGCCTGGCACAGATACGCAGTATTTT.

The rearrangement uses TRBV28 and TRBJ1-6; D might be TRBD1 (6 bases). The CDR3 has 15 residues. Germline V CDR1 and CDR2: MDHEN, SYDVKM. The V gene lost 2 bases and the J gene lost 5 bases, with 10 bases spanning the gap. The CDR3: CASSLTGKDNSPLHF. For the CDR3, the DNA is TGTGCCAGCAGTTTAACAGGGAAGGATAATTCACCCCTCCACTTT. Together with reference TRBV28 and TRBJ1-6, the CDR3 gives the full variable domain: DVKVTQSSRYLVKRTGEKVFLECVQDMDHENMFWYRQDPGLGLRLIYFSYDVKMKEKGDIPEGYSVSREKKERFSLILESASTNQTSMYLCASSLTGKDNSPLHFGNGTRLTVT.

The V and J genes are TRBV7-2 and TRBJ2-7; 7 bases are shared with TRBD2. Germline V gives CDR1 SGHTA, CDR2 FQGNSA. CDR3 length: 14 amino acids. J lost 2 bases, V lost 5 bases, and 6 bases had no gene match. CDR3 region: CASSVGTITYEQYF. The CDR3, as DNA: TGTGCCAGCAGCGTCGGGACTATCACCTACGAGCAGTACTTC.

This chain joins TRBV9 and TRBJ2-3; no definite D call. With 3 bases removed from V and 0 bases from J, the gap between germline ends came to 11 bases. Germline CDR1 and CDR2: SGDLS and YYNGEE. The CDR3 is 15 residues long. This chain's CDR3 is CASSDQPSSTDTQYF. DNA of the CDR3: TGTGCCAGCAGCGACCAGCCGTCTAGCACAGATACGCAGTATTTT.

The chain combines TRBV6-4 with TRBJ2-7; 10 positions agree with TRBD2. Germline assignment: CDR1 MRHNA and CDR2 SNTAGT. V lost 4 bases and J lost 0; bases outside the gene matches: 3. This CDR3 has 15 residues. In nucleotides, the CDR3 is TGTGCCAGCAGTGCCTTAGCGGGGGGCTCCTACGAGCAGTACTTC. It is translated as CASSALAGGSYEQYF.

The rearrangement links TRBV7-9 to TRBJ2-5; 11 bases align to TRBD1. This CDR3 spans 16 amino acids. V dropped 5 bases and J dropped 7; count of bases not matched to a gene: 12. The germline V gene has CDR1 SEHNR and CDR2 FQNEAQ (reference sequence). The CDR3 is CASSPTGTGGFATQYF. Written as DNA, the CDR3 is TGTGCCAGCAGCCCGACAGGGACAGGGGGTTTCGCGACCCAGTACTTC. The complete variable domain, with remaining parts taken from reference TRBV7-9 and TRBJ2-5, reads DTGVSQNPRHKITKRGQNVTFRCDPISEHNRLYWYRQTLGQGPEFLTYFQNEAQLEKSRLLSDRFSAERPKGSFSTLEIQRTEQGDSAMYLCASSPTGTGGFATQYFGPGTRLLVL.

The chain has TRBV5-1 and TRBJ1-1, with 7 bases lining up with TRBD1. The V and J ends lost 4 bases and 0 bases, in that order; junction bases with no gene match: 6. This CDR3 is built from 15 residues. Germline-derived CDR1 and CDR2 are SGHRS and YFSETQ. The CDR3 reads CASSTGQTMNTEAFF. The CDR3 region has the DNA TGCGCCAGCAGCACGGGACAGACCATGAACACTGAAGCTTTCTTT.

The CDR3 reads CASSGQGKGEQFF. The CDR3 DNA reads as TGTGCCAGCTCAGGACAGGGTAAGGGTGAGCAGTTCTTC. The chain uses TRBV18 and TRBJ2-1, with 8 nucleotides matching TRBD1. The J segment lost 9 bases and the V segment lost 5 bases, leaving 6 bases of the junction unmatched. The CDR3 sequence is 13 residues long. The germline V gene has CDR1 KGHSH and CDR2 LQKENI.

J is TRBJ2-1 and V is TRBV5-4; TRBD2 aligns across 10 bases. Trimming cost V 4 bases and J 2 bases; bases outside gene matches: 3. The length of the CDR3 is 15 residues. Germline CDR1 is SGHNT and CDR2 is YYREEE (reference sequence). The CDR3 region has the DNA TGTGCCAGCAGCCCTAGCGGGGGAACCTACAATGAGCAGTTCTTC. This encodes CASSPSGGTYNEQFF.

This rearrangement joins TRBV2 to TRBJ1-6, with D perhaps matching TRBD1 (6 bases). This CDR3 has 13 residues. The germline V gene has CDR1 SNHLY and CDR2 FYNNEI. V lost 6 bases, J lost 7 bases, and 10 bases lay in between. CDR3 in amino acids: CASRRGANSPLHF. The CDR3, as DNA: TGTGCCAGCAGAAGGGGGGCGAATTCACCCCTCCACTTT.

In its sample, this clone was seen once. The gene calls are TRBV11-3 and TRBJ2-5; possible D gene TRBD2, 6 bases. This CDR3 contains 16 residues. Germline assignment: CDR1 SGHNT and CDR2 YENEEA. Trimming shortened V by 4 bases and J by 0 bases, and 15 bases separated the two germline ends. Here the CDR3 reads CASSSGTGGYQETQYF. The CDR3 bases are TGTGCCAGCAGCTCCGGGACTGGCGGTTACCAAGAGACCCAGTACTTC.

The CDR3 region has the DNA TGTGCCAGCAGTGAAGGGACAGGTCGCTCCGCGTATGGCTACACCTTC. Translating it yields CASSEGTGRSAYGYTF. This chain links TRBV6-1 with TRBJ1-2, with 7 bases that match TRBD1. In germline, CDR1 is MNHNS, CDR2 SASEGT. The CDR3 totals 16 residues. J lost 5 bases, V lost 1 base, and 10 bases had no gene match.

As regards this clone: Other DNA sequences in the sample encode the same CDR3. V is TRBV5-1 and J is TRBJ2-7; the match to TRBD2 covers 9 bases. Looked up from germline, CDR1 is SGHRS and CDR2 is YFSETQ. This CDR3 is built from 14 residues. The junction had 4 bases not matched to a gene; V was cut back by 4 bases and J by 2 bases. The CDR3 nucleotides are TGCGCCAGCAGCCTGACTAGCGGTGCCTACGAGCAGTACTTC. Translated, it gives CASSLTSGAYEQYF.

J is TRBJ2-1 and V is TRBV2, with 8 bases that match TRBD2. CDR3 size: 15 residues. CDR1 is SNHLY and CDR2 is FYNNEI in the germline V gene. The V gene end was trimmed by 2 bases and the J gene end by 4 bases; junction bases not matched to a gene: 4. CDR3 residues: CASSETGGGYNEQFF. The CDR3 nucleotides read TGTGCCAGCAGTGAAACGGGGGGGGGATACAATGAGCAGTTCTTC.

The rearrangement uses TRBV10-3 and TRBJ1-1; 7 nucleotides match TRBD1. V was clipped by 10 bases and J by 2 bases; unmatched bases: 4. Germline lookup yields CDR1 ENHRY and CDR2 SYGVKD. The CDR3 totals 12 residues. For the CDR3, the DNA is TGTGCCAGCACAGGGGTCAACACTGAAGCTTTCTTT. Translated, it gives CASTGVNTEAFF.

The CDR3 reads CASSSRGNEQFF. The CDR3 bases are TGTGCCAGCAGCTCCCGTGGCAATGAGCAGTTCTTC. J is TRBJ2-1 and V is TRBV12-1. TRBV12-1 is reported as a pseudogene. The CDR3 loop spans 12 amino acids.

As concerns this clone: The sample carries other DNA sequences with the same CDR3. Here the CDR3 DNA reads TGCGCCAGCAGCTCACAGGGAACTAATGAAAAACTGTTTTTT. As protein: CASSSQGTNEKLFF. The chain joins TRBV5-1 to TRBJ1-4; tentatively, D is TRBD1 (6 bases). CDR1 and CDR2 (germline): SGHRS, YFSETQ. This CDR3 is built from 14 residues. The V gene lost 3 bases and the J gene lost 1 base, with 7 bases spanning the gap.

The CDR3 loop is CASSLTGTYLFGANVLTF. In nucleotides, the CDR3 is TGTGCCAGCAGCCTTACCGGGACTTATCTCTTCGGGGCCAACGTCCTGACTTTC. The V call is TRBV5-6, the J call TRBJ2-6, with a weak D call TRBD2 (6 bases). Trimming removed 4 bases from V and 4 bases from J, with 21 bases in between. There are 18 residues in the CDR3. Germline loops: CDR1 SGHDT, CDR2 YYEEEE.